Listed below are T cell receptor beta chains from one sample, sequenced in a study of blood T cells in healthy people across ages. Each CDR3 protein gets one entry after TCRdb re-called the 5' RACE reads with MiXCR. This sample has some 780,000 distinct CDR3 sequences, with 56% found just once. Sequencing was carried out using blood. The receptor set was obtained from a man in his forties in good health. CDR3s include the opening cysteine and the closing phenylalanine or tryptophan. A D gene is named only where the DNA matches it firmly. Clone sizes are given selectively: once, few, many, or a class where the clone is expanded.

j_gene: TRBJ2-1; v_gene: TRBV9; d_gene: .; abundance: .; CDR3nt: TGTGCCAGCAGCGGGAGTAGACACAATGAGCAGTTCTTC; CDR3aa: CASSGSRHNEQFF
j_gene: TRBJ2-6; v_gene: TRBV7-9; d_gene: .; abundance: few; CDR3nt: TGTGCCAGCAGCTTAGCCGGTCTCGAGAGCTCTGGGGCCAACGTCCTGACTTTC; CDR3aa: CASSLAGLESSGANVLTF
j_gene: TRBJ2-1; v_gene: TRBV12-5; d_gene: .; abundance: .; CDR3nt: TGTGCTAGTGGTTTACGACAGGTGGTAGATGAGCAGTTCTTC; CDR3aa: CASGLRQVVDEQFF
j_gene: TRBJ2-3; v_gene: TRBV7-3; d_gene: .; abundance: .; CDR3nt: TGTGCCAGCGTCCTAATTTCATTTGACAGCACAGATACGCAGTATTTT; CDR3aa: CASVLISFDSTDTQYF
j_gene: TRBJ2-3; v_gene: TRBV11-3; d_gene: TRBD2; abundance: .; CDR3nt: TGTGCCAGCAGTTACAGCGGGGGAGGGGATACGCAGTATTTT; CDR3aa: CASSYSGGGDTQYF
j_gene: TRBJ2-1; v_gene: TRBV27; d_gene: .; abundance: .; CDR3nt: TGTGCCAGTTCCGACCCCGGGACCCACAATGAGCAGTTCTTC; CDR3aa: CASSDPGTHNEQFF
j_gene: TRBJ2-5; v_gene: TRBV11-1; d_gene: TRBD1; abundance: once; CDR3nt: TGTGCCAGCGGCACTGGGACAGGAGAGACCCAGTACTTC; CDR3aa: CASGTGTGETQYF
j_gene: TRBJ2-7; v_gene: TRBV3-1; d_gene: .; abundance: .; CDR3nt: TGTGCCAGCAGCCAATCCCTTACAGAATACGAGCAGTACTTC; CDR3aa: CASSQSLTEYEQYF
j_gene: TRBJ2-5; v_gene: TRBV21-1; d_gene: .; abundance: .; CDR3nt: TGTGCCAGCGGGGTCCGGGAACAAGAGACCCAGTACTTC; CDR3aa: CASGVREQETQYF
j_gene: TRBJ1-1; v_gene: TRBV6-6; d_gene: TRBD1; abundance: .; CDR3nt: TGTGCCAGCAGTTACCCGAAACTCAGGGGGCTGAACACTGAAGCTTTCTTT; CDR3aa: CASSYPKLRGLNTEAFF
j_gene: TRBJ1-5; v_gene: TRBV20-1; d_gene: TRBD1; abundance: .; CDR3nt: TGCAGTGCTGGTTCCACCCCAGGGGGAAATCAGCCCCAGCATTTT; CDR3aa: CSAGSTPGGNQPQHF
j_gene: TRBJ2-3; v_gene: TRBV28; d_gene: .; abundance: few; CDR3nt: TGTGCCAGCAGTGCCCCGAACAGCCGAGATACGCAGTATTTT; CDR3aa: CASSAPNSRDTQYF
j_gene: TRBJ2-7; v_gene: TRBV29-1; d_gene: TRBD1; abundance: .; CDR3nt: TGCAGCGTTGGGCTCGGGACAGCCTTTTACGAGCAGTACTTC; CDR3aa: CSVGLGTAFYEQYF
j_gene: TRBJ2-3; v_gene: TRBV7-9; d_gene: .; abundance: .; CDR3nt: TGTGCCAGCAGCCGCCCTCTGCCGGCTACGCAGTATTTT; CDR3aa: CASSRPLPATQYF
j_gene: TRBJ2-1; v_gene: TRBV7-2; d_gene: TRBD2; abundance: few; CDR3nt: TGTGCCAGCAGCTTATTCTCTAGCGGTTACAATGAGCAGTTCTTC; CDR3aa: CASSLFSSGYNEQFF
j_gene: TRBJ1-4; v_gene: TRBV27; d_gene: .; abundance: .; CDR3nt: TGTGCCAGCAGAAATTCGGGAGCAACTAATGAAAAACTGTTTTTT; CDR3aa: CASRNSGATNEKLFF
j_gene: TRBJ2-3; v_gene: TRBV2; d_gene: TRBD2; abundance: .; CDR3nt: TGTGCCAGCAGTGAATCCCTAGCGGGGGCTAGCGCAGATACGCAGTATTTT; CDR3aa: CASSESLAGASADTQYF
j_gene: TRBJ1-6; v_gene: TRBV6-1; d_gene: TRBD1; abundance: few; CDR3nt: TGTGCCAGCACTAACCGCGGACAGGGGAGAAAGCGATATAATTCACCCCTCCACTTT; CDR3aa: CASTNRGQGRKRYNSPLHF
j_gene: TRBJ2-1; v_gene: TRBV15; d_gene: TRBD1; abundance: .; CDR3nt: TGTGCCACCAGCATCGCAGGGGGCTCCTACAATGAGCAGTTCTTC; CDR3aa: CATSIAGGSYNEQFF
j_gene: TRBJ1-1; v_gene: TRBV25-1; d_gene: TRBD1; abundance: .; CDR3nt: TGTGCCAGCAGTGACCTTCGGACAGGGAACACTGAAGCTTTCTTT; CDR3aa: CASSDLRTGNTEAFF
j_gene: TRBJ2-6; v_gene: TRBV29-1; d_gene: .; abundance: .; CDR3nt: TGCAGCGTTTACTCAGGAGGTGCTGGGGCCAACGTCCTGACTTTC; CDR3aa: CSVYSGGAGANVLTF
j_gene: TRBJ1-5; v_gene: TRBV9; d_gene: .; abundance: .; CDR3nt: TGTGCCAGCAGCGTATCCAGGGAGGAGGGTCAGCCCCAGCATTTT; CDR3aa: CASSVSREEGQPQHF
j_gene: TRBJ2-1; v_gene: TRBV10-3; d_gene: .; abundance: once; CDR3nt: TGTGCCATCAGTGAATCCCGGGACTACAATGAGCAGTTCTTC; CDR3aa: CAISESRDYNEQFF
j_gene: TRBJ2-7; v_gene: TRBV28; d_gene: .; abundance: few; CDR3nt: TGTGCCAGCAGTTTATCAGACCGATCCTACGAGCAGTACTTC; CDR3aa: CASSLSDRSYEQYF
j_gene: TRBJ2-4; v_gene: TRBV6-2/TRBV6-3; d_gene: TRBD1; abundance: .; CDR3nt: TGTGCCAGCAGTCCCGGGACAGTATACATTCAGTACTTC; CDR3aa: CASSPGTVYIQYF
j_gene: TRBJ2-1; v_gene: TRBV7-6; d_gene: .; abundance: few; CDR3nt: TGTGCCAGCAGCTCATCCGGGACCCTTAATGAGCAGTTCTTC; CDR3aa: CASSSSGTLNEQFF
j_gene: TRBJ2-5; v_gene: TRBV28; d_gene: .; abundance: .; CDR3nt: TGTGCCAGCAAGACTGTTAGCGAGACCCAGTACTTC; CDR3aa: CASKTVSETQYF
j_gene: TRBJ2-4; v_gene: TRBV7-3; d_gene: TRBD2; abundance: .; CDR3nt: TGTGCCAGCGGAACCGGGACTAGGTCGAATGAGCAGTACTTC; CDR3aa: CASGTGTRSNEQYF
j_gene: TRBJ2-7; v_gene: TRBV7-8; d_gene: TRBD2; abundance: .; CDR3nt: TGTGCCAGCAGCTTAGGGCTAGCGGGTACTCACAATGAGCAGTACTTC; CDR3aa: CASSLGLAGTHNEQYF
j_gene: TRBJ2-1; v_gene: TRBV6-2/TRBV6-3; d_gene: .; abundance: .; CDR3nt: TGTGCCAGCAACCTAGGGAATGAGCAGTTCTTC; CDR3aa: CASNLGNEQFF
j_gene: TRBJ2-3; v_gene: TRBV4-3; d_gene: .; abundance: few; CDR3nt: TGCGCCAGCAGCCACGAACAGGGCACAGATACGCAGTATTTT; CDR3aa: CASSHEQGTDTQYF
j_gene: TRBJ1-2; v_gene: TRBV3-1; d_gene: .; abundance: .; CDR3nt: TGTGCCAGCAGCCAAGAGTTCCCACCTGCAAACTATGGCTACACCTTC; CDR3aa: CASSQEFPPANYGYTF
j_gene: TRBJ1-4; v_gene: TRBV12-3/TRBV12-4; d_gene: .; abundance: .; CDR3nt: TGTGCCACCAGAACGGGGGCAGGGGATGAAAAACTGTTTTTT; CDR3aa: CATRTGAGDEKLFF
j_gene: TRBJ2-2; v_gene: TRBV5-5; d_gene: .; abundance: .; CDR3nt: TGTGCCAGCAGCTTTCAGAACCCGAACACCGGGGAGCTGTTTTTT; CDR3aa: CASSFQNPNTGELFF
j_gene: TRBJ2-3; v_gene: TRBV20-1; d_gene: .; abundance: .; CDR3nt: TGCAGTGCTCCCATGAACTTTCCAGATACGCAGTATTTT; CDR3aa: CSAPMNFPDTQYF
j_gene: TRBJ2-3; v_gene: TRBV7-9; d_gene: TRBD2; abundance: .; CDR3nt: TGTGCCAGCAGCCCATCGGCGGGGGACACAGATACGCAGTATTTT; CDR3aa: CASSPSAGDTDTQYF
j_gene: TRBJ2-3; v_gene: TRBV29-1; d_gene: .; abundance: few; CDR3nt: TGCAGCGTAGCTTCGGGGTCAGATACGCAGTATTTT; CDR3aa: CSVASGSDTQYF
j_gene: TRBJ2-7; v_gene: TRBV29-1; d_gene: TRBD2; abundance: few; CDR3nt: TGCAGCGTTCAGTGGACTAGCGGGATTACCTACGAGCAGTACTTC; CDR3aa: CSVQWTSGITYEQYF
j_gene: TRBJ2-5; v_gene: TRBV20-1; d_gene: TRBD1; abundance: .; CDR3nt: TGCAGTGCTAGAGATAACAGGGGAATGAGAGAGACCCAGTACTTC; CDR3aa: CSARDNRGMRETQYF
j_gene: TRBJ2-7; v_gene: TRBV7-2; d_gene: TRBD2; abundance: .; CDR3nt: TGTGCCAGCAGCTTAGCCCAGCGGGAGCCGTTTAGTTACGAGCAGTACTTC; CDR3aa: CASSLAQREPFSYEQYF
j_gene: TRBJ2-7; v_gene: TRBV29-1; d_gene: TRBD1; abundance: .; CDR3nt: TGCAGCGTCCAAGTACAGGGGTCGGCCTACGAGCAGTACTTC; CDR3aa: CSVQVQGSAYEQYF
j_gene: TRBJ1-1; v_gene: TRBV27; d_gene: .; abundance: .; CDR3nt: TGTGCCAGCAATGAGGGGACGGGCACTGAAGCTTTCTTT; CDR3aa: CASNEGTGTEAFF
j_gene: TRBJ2-1; v_gene: TRBV29-1; d_gene: .; abundance: .; CDR3nt: TGCAGCGTTGATCAGGGGGGACTAGACAGCAATGAGCAGTTCTTC; CDR3aa: CSVDQGGLDSNEQFF
j_gene: TRBJ2-3; v_gene: TRBV7-8; d_gene: .; abundance: .; CDR3nt: TGTGCCAGCAGCTTTCGTACAGGGGGGGTCACAGATACGCAGTATTTT; CDR3aa: CASSFRTGGVTDTQYF
j_gene: TRBJ2-3; v_gene: TRBV6-5; d_gene: .; abundance: .; CDR3nt: TGTGCCAGCGGGGACCTTGGCACAGATACGCAGTATTTT; CDR3aa: CASGDLGTDTQYF
j_gene: TRBJ1-1; v_gene: TRBV5-1; d_gene: .; abundance: .; CDR3nt: TGCGCCAGCAGCTTGGCTGGGGTGGGCAGGAGTGGGGGTAAATACACTGAAGCTTTCTTT; CDR3aa: CASSLAGVGRSGGKYTEAFF
j_gene: TRBJ2-3; v_gene: TRBV27; d_gene: TRBD1; abundance: .; CDR3nt: TGTGCCAGCGGGACAGGGGGCGGTACGCAGTATTTT; CDR3aa: CASGTGGGTQYF
j_gene: TRBJ2-3; v_gene: TRBV20-1; d_gene: .; abundance: few; CDR3nt: TGCAGTGCCATATACACAGATACGCAGTATTTT; CDR3aa: CSAIYTDTQYF
j_gene: TRBJ2-1; v_gene: TRBV6-4; d_gene: .; abundance: .; CDR3nt: TGTGCCAGCAGCGTGACTATCGCCCGGGGGAATGAGCAGTTCTTC; CDR3aa: CASSVTIARGNEQFF
j_gene: TRBJ2-5; v_gene: TRBV9; d_gene: TRBD1; abundance: .; CDR3nt: TGTGCCAGCAGCGAGGGACAGGGTTTAGGGACCCAGTACTTC; CDR3aa: CASSEGQGLGTQYF
j_gene: TRBJ2-3; v_gene: TRBV7-2; d_gene: .; abundance: few; CDR3nt: TGTGCCAGCAGCCGACGGATGGTGGATACGCAGTATTTT; CDR3aa: CASSRRMVDTQYF
j_gene: TRBJ1-4; v_gene: TRBV14; d_gene: TRBD1; abundance: .; CDR3nt: TGTGCCAGCAGCCAAGGGGGGACAGCTAATGAAAAACTGTTTTTT; CDR3aa: CASSQGGTANEKLFF
j_gene: TRBJ2-1; v_gene: TRBV4-2; d_gene: TRBD2; abundance: .; CDR3nt: TGTGCCAGCAGCCAGGAGAGCCACACTAGCGGGGGGATCCCTGAGCAGTTCTTC; CDR3aa: CASSQESHTSGGIPEQFF
j_gene: TRBJ2-1; v_gene: TRBV11-2; d_gene: TRBD1; abundance: .; CDR3nt: TGTGCCAGCAGCTTAGCCCGGGCCCCCCCGACGGGGACAGTTAACAATGAGCAGTTCTTC; CDR3aa: CASSLARAPPTGTVNNEQFF
j_gene: TRBJ2-1; v_gene: TRBV4-1; d_gene: .; abundance: .; CDR3nt: TGCGCCAGCAGCCAAGATCGGGGGCGTTTGGGGGAGCAGTTCTTC; CDR3aa: CASSQDRGRLGEQFF
j_gene: TRBJ1-2; v_gene: TRBV29-1; d_gene: .; abundance: .; CDR3nt: TGCAGCGTGGAGGACGGAGCTCGGCGCTACACCTTC; CDR3aa: CSVEDGARRYTF